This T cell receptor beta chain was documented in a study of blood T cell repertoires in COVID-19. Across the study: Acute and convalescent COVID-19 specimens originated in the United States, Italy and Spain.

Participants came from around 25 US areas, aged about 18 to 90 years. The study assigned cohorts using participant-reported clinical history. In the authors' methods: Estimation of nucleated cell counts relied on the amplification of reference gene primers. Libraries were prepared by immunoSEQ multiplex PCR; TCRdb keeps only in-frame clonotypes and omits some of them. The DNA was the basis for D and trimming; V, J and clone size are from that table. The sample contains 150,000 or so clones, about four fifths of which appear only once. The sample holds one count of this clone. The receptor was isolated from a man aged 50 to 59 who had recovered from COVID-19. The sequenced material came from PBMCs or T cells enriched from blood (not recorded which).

The chain's CDR3 is CASSPSTGRDSPLHF. For the CDR3, the DNA is TGTGCCAGCTCACCATCAACAGGGAGGGATTCACCCCTCCACTTT. The chain couples TRBV18 to TRBJ1-6; possibly TRBD1 for D (6 bases). This CDR3 has 15 amino acids. The V gene's germline CDR1 is KGHSH and CDR2 LQKENI. V was pared by 2 bases and J by 8 bases, with 13 bases between. Looking up the rest from reference TRBV18 and TRBJ1-6 gives the full variable domain: NAGVMQNPRHLVRRRGQEARLRCSPMKGHSHVYWYRQLPEEGLKFMVYLQKENIIDESGMPKERFSAEFPKEGPSILRIQQVVRGDSAAYFCASSPSTGRDSPLHFGNGTRLTVT.